Each of the 2 T cell receptor beta chains below was sequenced from the same sample in a study of early T cells in non-severe SARS-CoV-2 infection (dated by TCRdb to the early 2020s). Library preparation employed 5' RACE. These reads were obtained on a NextSeq 500. Through fastp at Q25 and MiXCR, TCRdb rebuilt clones from the public reads, retaining in-frame beta chains. Rows with one shared CDR3 protein collapse into an entry with the most common genes and DNA. This sample has about 75,000 distinct CDR3 sequences in its table, and approximately 10% of those were observed once. The top ten constitute more than 10% of the sample. The input for sequencing was whole blood, taken at baseline. These receptors originate from an adult who was a healthcare worker with PCR-confirmed SARS-CoV-2 infection or an uninfected control (not recorded which).

The chain has TRBV7-3 and TRBJ2-7, with 10 bases fitting TRBD2. Germline V lookup: CDR1 SGHTA, CDR2 FQGTGA. V trimming: 5 bases; J trimming: 0 bases; junction bases outside the gene matches: 1. The CDR3 spans 14 residues. CDR3 DNA: TGTGCCAGCAGCACTAGCGGGGCCTCCTACGAGCAGTACTTC. Protein: CASSTSGASYEQYF.

The rearrangement joins TRBV7-2 to TRBJ1-1; no clear D gene. CDR1 SGHTA and CDR2 FQGNSA come from the germline V gene. The V and J ends lost 6 bases and 4 bases respectively, with 9 bases between them. The CDR3 sequence is 12 residues long. The CDR3 sequence: CASRPKSTEAFF. The CDR3 DNA follows: TGTGCCAGCAGGCCGAAGAGCACTGAAGCTTTCTTT.